The rows below give T cell receptor beta chains drawn from one sample of a study of CD4 T cells in relation to SARS-CoV-2 and coronaviruses. No antigen has been identified for these receptors. Libraries were prepared by immunoSEQ multiplex PCR; TCRdb keeps only in-frame clonotypes and omits some of them. The sample has fewer than 20,000 clones, around 80% seen once. Sequenced input: CD4+ T cells from PBMCs, cultured in vitro. The receptors derive from a human donor in good health. CDR3s include the opening cysteine and the closing phenylalanine or tryptophan. Not all rows give a size; the values are once, few, many and, for expanded clones, a class.

TRBJ2-7 | TRBV4-1 | . | CASSQASGQSYEQYF
TRBJ2-1 | TRBV7-2 | . | CASSLASGSGAYNEQFF
TRBJ1-1 | TRBV4-2 | . | CASSRQRGGGAEAFF
TRBJ1-2 | TRBV7-9 | . | CASSPRGPPTGVYGYTF
TRBJ2-7 | TRBV5-1 | large | CASRKQGGSYEQYF
TRBJ2-7 | TRBV3-1/TRBV3-2 | . | CASSRSGTGNEQYF
TRBJ1-2 | TRBV5-5 | . | CASSYGHNYGYTF
TRBJ2-2 | TRBV12-3/TRBV12-4 | . | CATQGSGELFF
TRBJ2-1 | TRBV28 | . | CASTPTTYYNEQFF
TRBJ2-5 | TRBV3-1/TRBV3-2 | . | CASSLGTGYGETQYF
TRBJ2-5 | TRBV27 | . | CASSSTLYLGGRGETQYF